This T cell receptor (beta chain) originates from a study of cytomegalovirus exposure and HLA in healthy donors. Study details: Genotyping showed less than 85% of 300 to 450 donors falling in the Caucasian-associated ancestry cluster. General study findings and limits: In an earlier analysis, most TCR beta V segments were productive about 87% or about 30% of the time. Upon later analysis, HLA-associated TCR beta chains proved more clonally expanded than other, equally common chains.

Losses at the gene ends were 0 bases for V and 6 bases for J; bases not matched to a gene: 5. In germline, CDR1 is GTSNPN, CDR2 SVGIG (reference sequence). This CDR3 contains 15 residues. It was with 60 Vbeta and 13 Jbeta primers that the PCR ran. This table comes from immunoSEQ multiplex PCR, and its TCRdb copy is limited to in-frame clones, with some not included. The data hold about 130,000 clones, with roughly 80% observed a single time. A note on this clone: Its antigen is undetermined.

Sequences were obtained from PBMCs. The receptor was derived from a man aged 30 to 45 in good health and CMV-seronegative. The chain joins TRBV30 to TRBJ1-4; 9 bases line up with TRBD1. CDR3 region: CAWSVQGASHEKLFF. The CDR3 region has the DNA TGTGCCTGGAGTGTACAGGGGGCCTCACATGAAAAACTGTTTTTT.